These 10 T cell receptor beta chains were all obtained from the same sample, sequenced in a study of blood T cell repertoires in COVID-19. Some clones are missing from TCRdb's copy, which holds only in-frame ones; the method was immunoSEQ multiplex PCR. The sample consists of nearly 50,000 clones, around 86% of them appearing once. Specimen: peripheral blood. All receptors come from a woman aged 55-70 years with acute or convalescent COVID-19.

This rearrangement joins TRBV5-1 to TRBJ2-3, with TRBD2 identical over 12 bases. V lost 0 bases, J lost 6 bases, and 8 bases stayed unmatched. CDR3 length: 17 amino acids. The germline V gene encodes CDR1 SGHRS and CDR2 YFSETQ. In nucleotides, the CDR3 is TGCGCCAGCAGCTTGGCCGCTAGCGGGGGGGCTGTGGATACGCAGTATTTT. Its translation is CASSLAASGGAVDTQYF.

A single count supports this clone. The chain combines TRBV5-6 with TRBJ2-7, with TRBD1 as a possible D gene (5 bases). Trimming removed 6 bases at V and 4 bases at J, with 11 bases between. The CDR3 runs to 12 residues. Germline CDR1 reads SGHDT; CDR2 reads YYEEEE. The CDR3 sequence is CASNLPGYEQYF. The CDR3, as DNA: TGTGCCAGCAACCTACCAGGGTACGAGCAGTACTTC.

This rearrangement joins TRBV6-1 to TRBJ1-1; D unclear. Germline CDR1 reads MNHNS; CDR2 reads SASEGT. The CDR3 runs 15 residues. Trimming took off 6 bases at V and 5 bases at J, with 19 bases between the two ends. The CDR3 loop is CASRIYDRDGTEAFF. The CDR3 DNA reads TGTGCCAGCAGGATATATGACCGGGATGGTACTGAAGCTTTCTTT.

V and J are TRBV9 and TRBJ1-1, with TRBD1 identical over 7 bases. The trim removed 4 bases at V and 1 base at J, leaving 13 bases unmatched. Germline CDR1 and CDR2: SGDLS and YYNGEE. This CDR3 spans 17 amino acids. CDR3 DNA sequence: TGTGCCAGCAGCCCAACGACAGGGATTGCGGCGAACACTGAAGCTTTCTTT. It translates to CASSPTTGIAANTEAFF.

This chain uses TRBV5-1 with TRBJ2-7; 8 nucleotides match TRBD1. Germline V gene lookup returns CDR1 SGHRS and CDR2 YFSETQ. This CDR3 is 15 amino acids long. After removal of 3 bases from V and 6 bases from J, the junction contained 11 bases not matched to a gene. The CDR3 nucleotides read TGCGCCAGCAGCTATCGAACCGGGACAGGTGCCGAGCAGTACTTC. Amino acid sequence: CASSYRTGTGAEQYF.

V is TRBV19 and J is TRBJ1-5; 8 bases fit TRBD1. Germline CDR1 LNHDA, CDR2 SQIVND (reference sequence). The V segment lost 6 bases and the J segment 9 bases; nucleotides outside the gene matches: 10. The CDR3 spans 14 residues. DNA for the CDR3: TGTGCCAGTAGACCGGACAGGGCCTCGGGGCCCCAGCATTTT. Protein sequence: CASRPDRASGPQHF.

The CDR3, as DNA: TGTGCCAGCAGTTTAACGGTAAGAGTCTCTGAAGCTTTCTTT. Its protein product is CASSLTVRVSEAFF. The rearrangement links TRBV28 to TRBJ1-1; no clear D gene. The CDR3 totals 14 residues. In germline, CDR1 is MDHEN, CDR2 SYDVKM. Deletions cut 2 bases from V and 6 bases from J, with 13 bases between.

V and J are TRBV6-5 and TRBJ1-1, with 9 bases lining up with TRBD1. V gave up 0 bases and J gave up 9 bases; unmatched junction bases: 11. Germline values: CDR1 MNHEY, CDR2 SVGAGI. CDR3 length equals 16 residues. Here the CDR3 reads CASSYSFNRDRVKAFF. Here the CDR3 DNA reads TGTGCCAGCAGTTACTCTTTTAACCGGGACAGGGTTAAAGCTTTCTTT.

As DNA, the CDR3 is TGTGCCAGCCTTCAGGGTCCCTACAATGAGCAGTTCTTC. This encodes CASLQGPYNEQFF. This chain uses TRBV2 with TRBJ2-1, with a weak D call TRBD1 (5 bases). Germline V gene data show CDR1 as SNHLY and CDR2 as FYNNEI. The V gene lost 8 bases and the J gene lost 2 bases, with 10 bases spanning the gap. The CDR3 has 13 amino acids.

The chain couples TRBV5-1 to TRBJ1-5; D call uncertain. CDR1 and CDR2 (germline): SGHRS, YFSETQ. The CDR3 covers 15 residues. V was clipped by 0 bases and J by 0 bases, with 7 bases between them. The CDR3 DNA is TGCGCCAGCAGCTTGGCCGGGGATAGCAATCAGCCCCAGCATTTT. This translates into CASSLAGDSNQPQHF.